This T cell receptor (beta chain) comes out of a study of shared clonotypes between healthy human individuals. For the study at large: The donor pool was made up of a couple of women and three men aged 18 to 49. Study findings and constraints: Large depth notwithstanding, sorted-subset sequencing proved incomplete by rarefaction. Limited genetic and exposure-history diversity came from having few donors.

The CDR3 has 18 residues. As processed by the authors: ImmunoSEQ gave junction-only sequences without quality scores, so filtering differed. Data came from immunoSEQ multiplex PCR; TCRdb stores just in-frame clones and leaves some out. V, J and clone size were drawn from that table, and D and trimming were deduced from the DNA. This sample has about 2.5 million clones; roughly 90% occur once, and the top ten carry approximately 0.4%. This clone was recorded once. No antigen is known for it. The TCR sequence derives from a young man in good health. Some clones in this sample may be carry-over from other donors' samples. The sample was naive CD4+ T cells from PBMCs. Subset noted: CD45RA+ positively selected. V and J are TRBV21-1 and TRBJ2-7; the listed D gene, TRBD2, was not tested against the DNA. TRBV21-1 is described as a pseudogene. CDR3 protein: CASSTIGGPGLATYEQYF. The CDR3 DNA follows: TGTGCCAGCAGCACGATCGGTGGACCGGGACTAGCGACCTACGAGCAGTACTTC.